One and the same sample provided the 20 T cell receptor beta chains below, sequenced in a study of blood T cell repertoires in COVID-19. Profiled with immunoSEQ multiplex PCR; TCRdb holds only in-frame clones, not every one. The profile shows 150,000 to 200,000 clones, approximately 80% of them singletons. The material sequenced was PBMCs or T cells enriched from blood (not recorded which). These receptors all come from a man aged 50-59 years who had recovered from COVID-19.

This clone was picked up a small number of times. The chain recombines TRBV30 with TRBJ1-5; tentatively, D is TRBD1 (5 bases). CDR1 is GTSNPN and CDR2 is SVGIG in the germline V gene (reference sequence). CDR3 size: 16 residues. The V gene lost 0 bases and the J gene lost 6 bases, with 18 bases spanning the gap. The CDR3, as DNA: TGTGCCTGGAGTGTACAAGGGCAGGGCAGGACTCAGCCCCAGCATTTT. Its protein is CAWSVQGQGRTQPQHF.

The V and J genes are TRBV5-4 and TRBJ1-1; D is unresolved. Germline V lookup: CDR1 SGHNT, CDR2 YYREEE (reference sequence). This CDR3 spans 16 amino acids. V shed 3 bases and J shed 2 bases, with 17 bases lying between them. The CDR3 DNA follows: TGTGCCAGCAGCTCTAGCCCTCTCGCTAGTAACACTGAAGCTTTCTTT. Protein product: CASSSSPLASNTEAFF.

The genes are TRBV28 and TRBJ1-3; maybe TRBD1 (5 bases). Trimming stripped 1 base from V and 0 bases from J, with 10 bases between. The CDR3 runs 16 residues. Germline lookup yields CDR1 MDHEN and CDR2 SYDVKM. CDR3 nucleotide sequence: TGTGCCAGCAGTTTATCGCCGACAGTCTCTGGAAACACCATATATTTT. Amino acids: CASSLSPTVSGNTIYF.

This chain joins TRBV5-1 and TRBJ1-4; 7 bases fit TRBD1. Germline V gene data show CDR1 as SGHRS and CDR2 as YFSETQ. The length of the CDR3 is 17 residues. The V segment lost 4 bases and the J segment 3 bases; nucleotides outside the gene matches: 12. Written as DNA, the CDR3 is TGCGCCAGCAGCCCGGGGACAGTCCCTGCGGCTAATGAAAAACTGTTTTTT. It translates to CASSPGTVPAANEKLFF.

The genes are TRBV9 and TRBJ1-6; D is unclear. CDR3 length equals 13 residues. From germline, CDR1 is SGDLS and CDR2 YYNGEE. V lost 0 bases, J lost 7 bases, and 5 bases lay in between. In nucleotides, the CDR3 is TGTGCCAGCAGCGTAGGAGAGAATTCACCCCTCCACTTT. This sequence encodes CASSVGENSPLHF.

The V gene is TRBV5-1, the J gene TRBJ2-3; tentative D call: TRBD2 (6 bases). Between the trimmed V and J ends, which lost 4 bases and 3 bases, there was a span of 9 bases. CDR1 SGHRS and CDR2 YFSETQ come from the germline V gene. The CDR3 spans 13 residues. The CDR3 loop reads CASSKEGTDTQYF. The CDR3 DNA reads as TGCGCCAGCAGCAAGGAGGGGACAGATACGCAGTATTTT.

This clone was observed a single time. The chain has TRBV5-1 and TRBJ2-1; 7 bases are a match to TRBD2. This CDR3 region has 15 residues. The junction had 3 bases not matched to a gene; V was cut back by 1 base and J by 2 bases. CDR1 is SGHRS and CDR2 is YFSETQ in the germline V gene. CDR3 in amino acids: CASSLSGATYNEQFF. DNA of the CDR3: TGCGCCAGCAGCTTGAGCGGGGCCACCTACAATGAGCAGTTCTTC.

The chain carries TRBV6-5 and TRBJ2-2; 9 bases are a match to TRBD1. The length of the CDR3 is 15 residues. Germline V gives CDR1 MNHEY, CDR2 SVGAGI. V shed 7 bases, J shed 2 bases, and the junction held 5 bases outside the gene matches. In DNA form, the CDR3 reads TGTGCCAGCATTCTGGGACAGGGCAACACCGGGGAGCTGTTTTTT. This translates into CASILGQGNTGELFF.

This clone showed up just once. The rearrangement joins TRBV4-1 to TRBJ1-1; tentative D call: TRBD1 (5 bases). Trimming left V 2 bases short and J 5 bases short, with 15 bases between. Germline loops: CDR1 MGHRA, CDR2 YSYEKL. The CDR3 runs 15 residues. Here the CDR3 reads CASSQPRGNRTEAFF. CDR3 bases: TGCGCCAGCAGCCAACCCCGGGGGAATCGGACTGAAGCTTTCTTT.

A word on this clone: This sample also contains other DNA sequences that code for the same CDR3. The CDR3 DNA reads as TGTGCCAGCAGCCGCGGGACGGGTGCAACTAATGAAAAACTGTTTTTT. This encodes CASSRGTGATNEKLFF. This sequence joins TRBV3-1 (or the pseudogene TRBV3-2) and TRBJ1-4, with D possibly TRBD1 on 5 matching bases. With 4 bases removed from V and 0 bases from J, the gap between germline ends came to 12 bases. This CDR3 has 16 amino acids. The germline V gene has CDR1 LGHDT and CDR2 YNNKEL (reference sequence).

CDR3: CAISASGGNQPQHF. CDR3 coding DNA: TGTGCCATCAGCGCCTCAGGGGGGAATCAGCCCCAGCATTTT. The rearrangement joins TRBV10-3 to TRBJ1-5; 7 nucleotides match TRBD1. CDR1 ENHRY and CDR2 SYGVKD come from the germline V gene. V shed 6 bases and J 4 bases; nucleotides not matched to a gene: 6. CDR3 size: 14 residues.

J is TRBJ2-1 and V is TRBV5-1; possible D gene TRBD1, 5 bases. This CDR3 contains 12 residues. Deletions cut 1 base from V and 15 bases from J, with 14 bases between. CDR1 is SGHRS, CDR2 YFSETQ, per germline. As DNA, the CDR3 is TGCGCCAGCAGCTTGCCGACAGAGAGACTGTTCTTC. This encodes CASSLPTERLFF.

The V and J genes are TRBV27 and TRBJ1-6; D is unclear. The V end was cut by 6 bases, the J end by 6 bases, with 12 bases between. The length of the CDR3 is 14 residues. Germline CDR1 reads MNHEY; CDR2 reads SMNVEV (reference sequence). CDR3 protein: CASRSGASNSPLHF. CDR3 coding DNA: TGTGCCAGCAGGTCTGGAGCGTCTAATTCACCCCTCCACTTT.

CDR3 DNA: TGTGCCAGCAGTTATACCGGGACAGGGGGCGGAGGCTACACCTTC. This gives the protein CASSYTGTGGGGYTF. The chain links TRBV27 to TRBJ1-2; TRBD1 agrees at 12 bases. The CDR3 is 15 amino acids. The V gene's germline CDR1 is MNHEY and CDR2 SMNVEV (reference sequence). V shed 4 bases, J shed 8 bases, and the junction held 8 bases outside the gene matches.

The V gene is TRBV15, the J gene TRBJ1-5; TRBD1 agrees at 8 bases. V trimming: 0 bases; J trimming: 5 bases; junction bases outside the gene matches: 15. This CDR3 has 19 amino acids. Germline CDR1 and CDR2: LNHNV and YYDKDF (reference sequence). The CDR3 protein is CATSRDSQDYRGSDQPQHF. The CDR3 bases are TGTGCCACCAGCAGAGATAGTCAGGATTACAGGGGGAGCGATCAGCCCCAGCATTTT.

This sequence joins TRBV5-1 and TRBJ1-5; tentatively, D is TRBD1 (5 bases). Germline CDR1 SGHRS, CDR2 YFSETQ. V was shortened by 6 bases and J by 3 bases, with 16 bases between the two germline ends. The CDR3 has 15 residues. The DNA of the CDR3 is TGCGCCAGCACCCTGGGGGGGGAACCCAATCAGCCCCAGCATTTT. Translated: CASTLGGEPNQPQHF.

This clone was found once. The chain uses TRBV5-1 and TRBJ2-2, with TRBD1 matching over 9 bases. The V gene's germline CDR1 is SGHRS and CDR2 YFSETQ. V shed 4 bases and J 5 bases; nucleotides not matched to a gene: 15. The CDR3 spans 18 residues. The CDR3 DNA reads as TGCGCCAGCAGCGGAGGACGTTTTGGGACAGGGCGAACCGGGGAGCTGTTTTTT. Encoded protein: CASSGGRFGTGRTGELFF.

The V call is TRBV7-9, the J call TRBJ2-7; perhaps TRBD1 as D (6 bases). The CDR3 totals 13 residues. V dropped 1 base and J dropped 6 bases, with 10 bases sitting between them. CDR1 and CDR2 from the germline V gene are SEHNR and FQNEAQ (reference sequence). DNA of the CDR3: TGTGCCAGCAGCTTAGTCGCAGGGGTCGAGCAGTACTTC. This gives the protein CASSLVAGVEQYF. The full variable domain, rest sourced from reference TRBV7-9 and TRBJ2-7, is DTGVSQNPRHKITKRGQNVTFRCDPISEHNRLYWYRQTLGQGPEFLTYFQNEAQLEKSRLLSDRFSAERPKGSFSTLEIQRTEQGDSAMYLCASSLVAGVEQYFGPGTRLTVT.

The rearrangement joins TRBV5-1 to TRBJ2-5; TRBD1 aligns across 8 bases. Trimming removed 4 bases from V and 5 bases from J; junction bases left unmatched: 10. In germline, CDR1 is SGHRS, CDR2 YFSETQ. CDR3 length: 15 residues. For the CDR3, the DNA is TGCGCCAGCAGCAACCGACAGGGGCTGGGGGAGACCCAGTACTTC. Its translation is CASSNRQGLGETQYF.

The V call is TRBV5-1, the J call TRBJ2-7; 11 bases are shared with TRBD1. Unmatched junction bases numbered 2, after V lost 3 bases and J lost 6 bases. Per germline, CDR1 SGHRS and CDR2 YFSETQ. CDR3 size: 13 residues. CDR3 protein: CASSWGQGGEQYF. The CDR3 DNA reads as TGCGCCAGCAGCTGGGGACAGGGGGGCGAGCAGTACTTC.